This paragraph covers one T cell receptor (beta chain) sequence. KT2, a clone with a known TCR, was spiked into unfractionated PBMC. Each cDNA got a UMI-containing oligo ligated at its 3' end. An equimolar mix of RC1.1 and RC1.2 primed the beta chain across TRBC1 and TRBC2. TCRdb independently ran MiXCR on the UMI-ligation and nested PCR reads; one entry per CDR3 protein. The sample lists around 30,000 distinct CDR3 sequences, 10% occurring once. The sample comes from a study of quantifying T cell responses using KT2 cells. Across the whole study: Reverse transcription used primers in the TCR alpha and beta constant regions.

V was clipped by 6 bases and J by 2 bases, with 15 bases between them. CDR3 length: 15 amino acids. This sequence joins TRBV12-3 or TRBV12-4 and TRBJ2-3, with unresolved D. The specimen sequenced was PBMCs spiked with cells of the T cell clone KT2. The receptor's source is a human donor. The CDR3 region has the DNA TGTGCCAGCAGGGCGGTGGGATCGCTCACAGATACGCAGTATTTT. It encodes CASRAVGSLTDTQYF.